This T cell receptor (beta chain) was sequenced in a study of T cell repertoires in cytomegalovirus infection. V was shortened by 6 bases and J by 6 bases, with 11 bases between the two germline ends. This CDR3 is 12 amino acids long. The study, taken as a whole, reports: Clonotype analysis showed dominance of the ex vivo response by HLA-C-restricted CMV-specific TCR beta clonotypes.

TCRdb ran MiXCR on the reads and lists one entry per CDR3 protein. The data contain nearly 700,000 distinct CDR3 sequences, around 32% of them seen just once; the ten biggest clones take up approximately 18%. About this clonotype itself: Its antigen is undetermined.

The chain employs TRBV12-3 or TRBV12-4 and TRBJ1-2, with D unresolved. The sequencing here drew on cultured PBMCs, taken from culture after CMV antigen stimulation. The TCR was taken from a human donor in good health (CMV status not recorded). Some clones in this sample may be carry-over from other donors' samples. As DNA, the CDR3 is TGTGCCAGCAGGGAAAGGCTCAATGGCTACACCTTC. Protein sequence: CASRERLNGYTF.